The 13 T cell receptor beta chains given below trace back to one sample, sequenced in a study of shared clonotypes between healthy human individuals. The method was immunoSEQ multiplex PCR; TCRdb's version includes in-frame clones alone and lacks a portion of them. The sample records about 640,000 clones, less than 80% being singletons. The source material was memory CD4+ T cells sorted from blood. Described subset: CD45RA-negative fraction. Receptors originate from a woman aged 25 to 39 in good health.

V usage is TRBV25-1 and J usage is TRBJ2-6, with a possible D match to TRBD2 (7 bases). Trimming left V 4 bases short and J 2 bases short, with 18 bases between. The germline CDR1 and CDR2 sequences are MGHDK and SYGVNS. The CDR3 consists of 18 residues. The CDR3 DNA follows: TGTGCCAGCAGTGGAGGAGGGGGGGGCCGCCCTGGGGCCAACGTCCTGACTTTC. As protein: CASSGGGGGRPGANVLTF.

J is TRBJ2-3 and V is TRBV11-2; 10 bases map to TRBD1. Germline values: CDR1 SGHAT, CDR2 FQNNGV. The CDR3 consists of 17 residues. Trimming removed 5 bases from V and 5 bases from J; junction bases left unmatched: 13. The DNA of the CDR3 is TGTGCCAGCAGCCCGAAAGCGGGACAGGGGTCAAGAGATACGCAGTATTTT. It yields the protein CASSPKAGQGSRDTQYF.

The rearrangement links TRBV29-1 to TRBJ2-3, with TRBD1 matching over 9 bases. V lost 6 bases, J lost 3 bases, and 10 bases stayed unmatched. Germline loops: CDR1 SQVTM, CDR2 ANQGSEA. The CDR3 runs to 15 residues. The chain's CDR3 is CSVKQGAHYTDTQYF. The CDR3 bases are TGCAGCGTGAAACAGGGGGCCCATTATACAGATACGCAGTATTTT.

V is TRBV7-7 and J is TRBJ2-7; D might be TRBD2 (5 bases). Germline CDR1 is SSHAT and CDR2 is FNYEAQ (reference sequence). Trimming stripped 4 bases from V and 2 bases from J, with 21 bases between. CDR3 length: 17 residues. CDR3 amino acids: CASSSTEDFLLTYEQYF. DNA for the CDR3: TGTGCCAGCAGCTCTACCGAGGACTTCCTCCTTACCTACGAGCAGTACTTC.

The chain couples TRBV7-2 to TRBJ1-2; 7 nucleotides line up with TRBD1. The CDR3 contains 14 residues. The trim removed 6 bases at V and 7 bases at J, leaving 11 bases unmatched. Per germline, CDR1 SGHTA and CDR2 FQGNSA. The CDR3 region has the DNA TGTGCCAGCAGGAAACTACAGGGGTTAGGTGGCTACACCTTC. Its protein is CASRKLQGLGGYTF. Full variable domain (rest looked up from reference TRBV7-2 and TRBJ1-2): GAGVSQSPSNKVTEKGKDVELRCDPISGHTALYWYRQSLGQGLEFLIYFQGNSAPDKSGLPSDRFSAERTGGSVSTLTIQRTQQEDSAVYLCASRKLQGLGGYTFGSGTRLTVV.

The chain is built from TRBV18 and TRBJ2-7, with D unclear. CDR3 length equals 14 residues. CDR1 KGHSH and CDR2 LQKENI come from the germline V gene. V was pared by 0 bases and J by 2 bases, with 8 bases between. In nucleotides, the CDR3 is TGTGCCAGCTCACCACCGGCGCCGACCTACGAGCAGTACTTC. Residues: CASSPPAPTYEQYF.

This chain uses TRBV7-9 with TRBJ2-1; 10 nucleotides align to TRBD2. The CDR3 is made up of 15 amino acids. Trimming at V came to 4 bases and at J to 5 bases, leaving 5 bases not matched to a gene. Germline CDR1 SEHNR, CDR2 FQNEAQ (reference sequence). Here the CDR3 reads CASSSLGLANNEQFF. DNA of the CDR3: TGTGCCAGCAGCTCCCTGGGACTAGCGAACAATGAGCAGTTCTTC. Full variable domain (remainder filled in from reference TRBV7-9 and TRBJ2-1): DTGVSQNPRHKITKRGQNVTFRCDPISEHNRLYWYRQTLGQGPEFLTYFQNEAQLEKSRLLSDRFSAERPKGSFSTLEIQRTEQGDSAMYLCASSSLGLANNEQFFGPGTRLTVL.

This chain connects TRBV28 to TRBJ2-5; 10 nucleotides align to TRBD2. The trim removed 4 bases at V and 5 bases at J, leaving 4 bases unmatched. The CDR3 extends over 14 amino acids. Germline V gene lookup returns CDR1 MDHEN and CDR2 SYDVKM. CDR3 DNA sequence: TGTGCCAGCAGTTCCCATAGCGGGAGGGAGACCCAGTACTTC. As protein: CASSSHSGRETQYF.

This clone came up once. The chain joins TRBV11-3 to TRBJ2-2; possible D gene TRBD2, 6 bases. This CDR3 contains 15 residues. V lost 1 base, J lost 3 bases, and 9 bases lay in between. Germline CDR1 is SGHNT and CDR2 is YENEEA. CDR3 amino acids: CASSLATGDTGELFF. The CDR3 coding sequence is TGTGCCAGCAGCTTAGCAACGGGGGACACCGGGGAGCTGTTTTTT.

The chain combines TRBV5-4 with TRBJ2-1, with TRBD2 matching 9 bases. Germline V gene data show CDR1 as SGHNT and CDR2 as YYREEE (reference sequence). J was trimmed by 5 bases and V by 1 base; bases with no gene match: 7. The CDR3 length is 16 residues. CDR3 bases: TGTGCCAGCAGCTTGATCGCGGGAGGGCCGCACAATGAGCAGTTCTTC. Its translation is CASSLIAGGPHNEQFF.

The genes are TRBV28 and TRBJ2-4; TRBD1 matches 9 bases. The CDR3 extends over 12 amino acids. Germline V gene data show CDR1 as MDHEN and CDR2 as SYDVKM. V lost 5 bases and J lost 15; bases outside the gene matches: 8. CDR3 loop: CASSKTGGRRYF. DNA of the CDR3: TGTGCCAGCAGTAAGACAGGGGGACGCCGGTACTTC.

The gene calls are TRBV11-2 and TRBJ1-2; 7 bases match TRBD1. This CDR3 is built from 13 residues. Germline CDR1 SGHAT, CDR2 FQNNGV. V lost 5 bases and J lost 4; bases outside the gene matches: 4. CDR3 in DNA: TGTGCCAGCAGCCGGGACAGCGGCTATGGCTACACCTTC. Protein sequence: CASSRDSGYGYTF.

This chain uses TRBV7-2 with TRBJ2-7, with 15 positions matching TRBD2. Germline V gene lookup returns CDR1 SGHTA and CDR2 FQGNSA. Trimming removed 5 bases from V and 7 bases from J; junction bases left unmatched: 6. The CDR3 is 15 residues long. The CDR3 sequence is CASSRGTSGRLEQYF. CDR3 nucleotides: TGTGCCAGCAGCCGTGGGACTAGCGGGAGGTTAGAGCAGTACTTC.